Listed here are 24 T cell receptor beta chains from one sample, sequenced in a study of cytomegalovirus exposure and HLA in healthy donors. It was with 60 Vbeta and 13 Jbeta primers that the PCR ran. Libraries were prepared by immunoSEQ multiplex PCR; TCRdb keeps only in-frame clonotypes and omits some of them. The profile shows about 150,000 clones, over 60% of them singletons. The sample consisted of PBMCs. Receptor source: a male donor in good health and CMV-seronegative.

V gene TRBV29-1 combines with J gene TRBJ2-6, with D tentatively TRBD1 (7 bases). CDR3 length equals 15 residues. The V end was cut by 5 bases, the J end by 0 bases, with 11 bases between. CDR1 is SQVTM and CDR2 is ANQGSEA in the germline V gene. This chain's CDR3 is CSVQGGTSGANVLTF. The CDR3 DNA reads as TGCAGCGTTCAGGGGGGCACCTCTGGGGCCAACGTCCTGACTTTC. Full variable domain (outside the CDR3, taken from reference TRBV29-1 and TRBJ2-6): SAVISQKPSRDICQRGTSLTIQCQVDSQVTMMFWYRQQPGQSLTLIATANQGSEATYESGFVIDKFPISRPNLTFSTLTVSNMSPEDSSIYLCSVQGGTSGANVLTFGAGSRLTVL.

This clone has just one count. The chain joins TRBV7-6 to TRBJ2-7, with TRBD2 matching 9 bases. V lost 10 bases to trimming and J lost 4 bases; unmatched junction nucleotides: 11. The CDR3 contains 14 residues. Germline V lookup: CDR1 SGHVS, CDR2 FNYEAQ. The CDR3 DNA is TGTGCCACCGGTCGGGTAGCGGGAGCATACGAGCAGTACTTC. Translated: CATGRVAGAYEQYF.

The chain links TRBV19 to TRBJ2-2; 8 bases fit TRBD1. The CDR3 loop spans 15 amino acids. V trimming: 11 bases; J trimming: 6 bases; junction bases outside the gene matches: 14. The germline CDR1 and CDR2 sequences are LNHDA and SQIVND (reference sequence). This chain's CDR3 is CAGFQGAQWSGELFF. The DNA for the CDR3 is TGTGCCGGATTCCAGGGGGCCCAGTGGTCCGGGGAGCTGTTTTTT.

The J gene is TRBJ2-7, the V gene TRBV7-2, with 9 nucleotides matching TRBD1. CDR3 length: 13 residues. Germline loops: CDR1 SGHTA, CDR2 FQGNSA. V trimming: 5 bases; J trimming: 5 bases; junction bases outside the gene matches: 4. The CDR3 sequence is CASSPDRGHEQYF. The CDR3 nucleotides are TGTGCCAGCAGCCCGGACAGGGGCCACGAGCAGTACTTC.

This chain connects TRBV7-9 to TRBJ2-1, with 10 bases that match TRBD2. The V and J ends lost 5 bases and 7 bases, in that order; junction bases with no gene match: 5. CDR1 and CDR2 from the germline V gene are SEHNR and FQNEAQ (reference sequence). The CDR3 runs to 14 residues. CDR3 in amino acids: CASSPGLAANEQFF. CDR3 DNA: TGTGCCAGCAGCCCCGGACTAGCGGCGAATGAGCAGTTCTTC.

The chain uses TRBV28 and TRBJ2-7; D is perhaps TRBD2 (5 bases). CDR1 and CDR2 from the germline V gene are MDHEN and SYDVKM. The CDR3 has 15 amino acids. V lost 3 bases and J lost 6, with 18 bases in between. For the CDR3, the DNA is TGTGCCAGCAGTTTTGGAGGTACGATAGAGAGCGAGCAGTACTTC. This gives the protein CASSFGGTIESEQYF.

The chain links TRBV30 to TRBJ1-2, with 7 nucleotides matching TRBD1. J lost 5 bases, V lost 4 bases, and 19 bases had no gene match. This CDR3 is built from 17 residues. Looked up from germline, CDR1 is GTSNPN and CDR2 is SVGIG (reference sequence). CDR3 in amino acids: CAWTSLPSDRLNYGYTF. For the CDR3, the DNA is TGTGCCTGGACCTCCTTACCTTCGGACAGGCTCAATTATGGCTACACCTTC.

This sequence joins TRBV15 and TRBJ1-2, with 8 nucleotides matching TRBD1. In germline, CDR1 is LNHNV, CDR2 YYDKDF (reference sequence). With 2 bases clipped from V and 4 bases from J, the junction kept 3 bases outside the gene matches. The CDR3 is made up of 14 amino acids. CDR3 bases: TGTGCCACCAGCAGACGACAGGGGTCCTATGGCTACACCTTC. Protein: CATSRRQGSYGYTF.

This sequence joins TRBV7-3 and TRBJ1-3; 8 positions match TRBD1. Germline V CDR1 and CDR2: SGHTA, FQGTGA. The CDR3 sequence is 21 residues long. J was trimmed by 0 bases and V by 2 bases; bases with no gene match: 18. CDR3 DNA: TGTGCCAGCAGCTTAGCCCCCGACAGGGGAACCACGATTTTCTCTGGAAACACCATATATTTT. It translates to CASSLAPDRGTTIFSGNTIYF.

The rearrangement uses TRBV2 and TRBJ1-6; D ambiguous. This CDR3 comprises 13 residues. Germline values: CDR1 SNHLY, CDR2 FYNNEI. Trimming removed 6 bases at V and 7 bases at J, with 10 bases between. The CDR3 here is CASSPNRNSPLHF. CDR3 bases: TGTGCCAGCAGCCCAAACAGAAATTCACCCCTCCACTTT.

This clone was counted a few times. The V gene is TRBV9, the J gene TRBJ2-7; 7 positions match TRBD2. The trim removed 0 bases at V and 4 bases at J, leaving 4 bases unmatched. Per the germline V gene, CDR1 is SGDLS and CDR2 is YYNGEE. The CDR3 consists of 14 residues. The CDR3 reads CASSVASSGYEQYF. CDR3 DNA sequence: TGTGCCAGCAGCGTAGCGTCTAGCGGTTACGAGCAGTACTTC.

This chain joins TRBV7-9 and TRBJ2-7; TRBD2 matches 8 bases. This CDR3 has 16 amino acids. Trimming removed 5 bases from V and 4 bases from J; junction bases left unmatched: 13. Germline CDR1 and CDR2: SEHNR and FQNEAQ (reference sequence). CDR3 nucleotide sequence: TGTGCCAGCAGCCTCTTCGGGAGGGCCGTTGGATACGAGCAGTACTTC. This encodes CASSLFGRAVGYEQYF. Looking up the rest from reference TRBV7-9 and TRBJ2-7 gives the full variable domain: DTGVSQNPRHKITKRGQNVTFRCDPISEHNRLYWYRQTLGQGPEFLTYFQNEAQLEKSRLLSDRFSAERPKGSFSTLEIQRTEQGDSAMYLCASSLFGRAVGYEQYFGPGTRLTVT.

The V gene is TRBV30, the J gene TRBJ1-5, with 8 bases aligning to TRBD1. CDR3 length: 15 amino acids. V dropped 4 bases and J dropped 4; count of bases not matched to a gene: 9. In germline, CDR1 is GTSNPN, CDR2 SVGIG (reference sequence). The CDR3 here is CAWTLGGTGNQPQHF. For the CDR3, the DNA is TGTGCCTGGACTCTAGGCGGGACAGGTAATCAGCCCCAGCATTTT.

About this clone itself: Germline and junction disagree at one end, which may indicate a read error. CDR3 coding DNA: TGTGCCGGCAGTTTATCGTCTAGCGGGTTCTCCTACAATGAGCAGTTCTTC. It specifies CAGSLSSSGFSYNEQFF. V is TRBV27 and J is TRBJ2-1; 8 bases are a match to TRBD2. The germline CDR1 and CDR2 sequences are MNHEY and SMNVEV (reference sequence). This CDR3 region has 17 residues.

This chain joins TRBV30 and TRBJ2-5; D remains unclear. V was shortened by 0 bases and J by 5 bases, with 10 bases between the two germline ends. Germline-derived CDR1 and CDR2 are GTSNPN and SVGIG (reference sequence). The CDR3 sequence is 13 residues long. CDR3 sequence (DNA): TGTGCCTGGAGTGTACTGACCGGGGAGACCCAGTACTTC. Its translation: CAWSVLTGETQYF.

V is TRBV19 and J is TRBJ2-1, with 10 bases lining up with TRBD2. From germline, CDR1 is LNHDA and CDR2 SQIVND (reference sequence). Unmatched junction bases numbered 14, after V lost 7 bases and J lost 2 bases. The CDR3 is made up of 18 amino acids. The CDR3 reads CASKSLAGGSSTYNEQFF. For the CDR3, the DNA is TGTGCCAGTAAGAGTTTAGCGGGAGGATCTAGCACCTACAATGAGCAGTTCTTC. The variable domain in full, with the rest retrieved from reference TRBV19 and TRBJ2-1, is DGGITQSPKYLFRKEGQNVTLSCEQNLNHDAMYWYRQDPGQGLRLIYYSQIVNDFQKGDIAEGYSVSREKKESFPLTVTSAQKNPTAFYLCASKSLAGGSSTYNEQFFGPGTRLTVL.

The CDR3 is CASSLARNRATYLDTDTQYF. CDR3 in DNA: TGCGCCAGCAGCTTGGCCAGGAACAGGGCGACCTACCTTGACACAGATACGCAGTATTTT. This rearrangement joins TRBV5-1 to TRBJ2-3; possible D gene TRBD1, 6 bases. CDR1 is SGHRS and CDR2 is YFSETQ in the germline V gene. V lost 0 bases and J lost 2, with 25 bases in between. There are 20 residues in the CDR3.

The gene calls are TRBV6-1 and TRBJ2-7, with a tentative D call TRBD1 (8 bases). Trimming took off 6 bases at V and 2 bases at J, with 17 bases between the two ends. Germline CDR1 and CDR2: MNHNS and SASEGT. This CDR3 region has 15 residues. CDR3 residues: CASSRSGTGPYEQYF. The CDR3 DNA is TGTGCCAGCAGCCGAAGCGGGACAGGACCCTACGAGCAGTACTTC.

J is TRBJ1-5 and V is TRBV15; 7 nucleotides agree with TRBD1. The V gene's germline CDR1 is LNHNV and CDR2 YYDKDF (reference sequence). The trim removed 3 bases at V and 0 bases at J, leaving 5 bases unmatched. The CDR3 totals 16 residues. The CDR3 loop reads CATSSGDRDSNQPQHF. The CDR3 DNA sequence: TGTGCCACCAGCAGTGGAGACAGGGATAGCAATCAGCCCCAGCATTTT.

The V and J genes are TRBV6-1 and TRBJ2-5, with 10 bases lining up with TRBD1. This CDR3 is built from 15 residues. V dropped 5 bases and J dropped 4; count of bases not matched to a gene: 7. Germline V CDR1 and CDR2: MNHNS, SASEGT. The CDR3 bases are TGTGCCAGCAGTAGACAGGGGGCTTCCGGAGAGACCCAGTACTTC. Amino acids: CASSRQGASGETQYF.

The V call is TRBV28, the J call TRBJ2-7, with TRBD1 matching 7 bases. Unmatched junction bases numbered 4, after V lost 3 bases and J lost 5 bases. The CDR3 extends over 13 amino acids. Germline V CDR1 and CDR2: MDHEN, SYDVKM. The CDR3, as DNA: TGTGCCAGCAGTTTTCCCGGACAGGACGAGCAGTACTTC. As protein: CASSFPGQDEQYF.

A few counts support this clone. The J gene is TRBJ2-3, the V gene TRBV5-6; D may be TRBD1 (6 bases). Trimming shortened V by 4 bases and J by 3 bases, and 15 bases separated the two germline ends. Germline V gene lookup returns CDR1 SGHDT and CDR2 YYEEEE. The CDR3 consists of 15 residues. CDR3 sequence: CASSPRTVKTDTQYF. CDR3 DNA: TGTGCCAGCAGCCCACGGACAGTTAAGACAGATACGCAGTATTTT.

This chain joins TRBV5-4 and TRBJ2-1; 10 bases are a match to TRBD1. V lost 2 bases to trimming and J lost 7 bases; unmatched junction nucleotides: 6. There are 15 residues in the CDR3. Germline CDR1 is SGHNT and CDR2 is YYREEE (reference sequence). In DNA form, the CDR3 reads TGTGCCAGCAGCTTTTGGGACAGGGGTGCGAATGAGCAGTTCTTC. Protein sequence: CASSFWDRGANEQFF.

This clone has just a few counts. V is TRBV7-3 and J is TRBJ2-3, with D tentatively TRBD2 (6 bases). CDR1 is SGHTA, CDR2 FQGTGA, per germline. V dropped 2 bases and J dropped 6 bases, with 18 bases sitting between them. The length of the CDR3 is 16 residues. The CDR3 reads CASSLGGRSLRDTQYF. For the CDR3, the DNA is TGTGCCAGCAGCTTAGGTGGGAGGTCCCTGCGGGATACGCAGTATTTT.